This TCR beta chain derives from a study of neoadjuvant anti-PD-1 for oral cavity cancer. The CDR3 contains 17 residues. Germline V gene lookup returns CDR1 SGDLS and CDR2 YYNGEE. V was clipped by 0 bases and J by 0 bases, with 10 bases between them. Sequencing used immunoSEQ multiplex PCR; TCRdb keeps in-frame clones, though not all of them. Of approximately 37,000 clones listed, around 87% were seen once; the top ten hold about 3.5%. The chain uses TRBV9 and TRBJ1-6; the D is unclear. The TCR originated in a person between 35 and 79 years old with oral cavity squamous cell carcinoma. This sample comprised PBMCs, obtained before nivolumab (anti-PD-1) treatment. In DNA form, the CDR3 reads TGTGCCAGCAGCGTAGGGGAAGGGAGCTCCTATAATTCACCCCTCCACTTT. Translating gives CASSVGEGSSYNSPLHF.